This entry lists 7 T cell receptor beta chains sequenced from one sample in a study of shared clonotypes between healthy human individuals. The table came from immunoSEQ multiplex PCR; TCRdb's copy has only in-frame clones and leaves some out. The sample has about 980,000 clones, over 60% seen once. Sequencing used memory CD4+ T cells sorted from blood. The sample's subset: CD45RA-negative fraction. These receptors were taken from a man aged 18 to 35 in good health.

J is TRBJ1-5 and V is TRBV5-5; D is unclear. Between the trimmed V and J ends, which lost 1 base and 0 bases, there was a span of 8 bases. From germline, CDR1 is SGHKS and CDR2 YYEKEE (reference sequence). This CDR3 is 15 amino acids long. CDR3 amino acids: CASSLQGFSNQPQHF. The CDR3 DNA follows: TGTGCCAGCAGCTTGCAAGGGTTTAGCAATCAGCCCCAGCATTTT.

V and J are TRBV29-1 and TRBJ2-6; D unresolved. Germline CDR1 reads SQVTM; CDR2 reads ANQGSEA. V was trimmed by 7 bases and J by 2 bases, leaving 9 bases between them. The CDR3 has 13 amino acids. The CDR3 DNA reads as TGCAGCGCCAAAGTAGCTGGGGCCAACGTCCTGACTTTC. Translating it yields CSAKVAGANVLTF.

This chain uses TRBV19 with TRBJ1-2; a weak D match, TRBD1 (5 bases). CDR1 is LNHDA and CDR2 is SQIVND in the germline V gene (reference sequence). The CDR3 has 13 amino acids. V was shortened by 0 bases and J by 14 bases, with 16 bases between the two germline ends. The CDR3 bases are TGTGCCAGTAGTATAGAAGTGGGGACCGTCCCTACCTTC. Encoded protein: CASSIEVGTVPTF.

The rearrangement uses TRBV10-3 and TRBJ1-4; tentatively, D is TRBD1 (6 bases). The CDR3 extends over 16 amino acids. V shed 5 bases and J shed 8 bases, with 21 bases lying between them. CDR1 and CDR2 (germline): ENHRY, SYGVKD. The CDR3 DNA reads TGTGCCATCAGTTTGACAGGTCCTGTAGTTCGGGAAAAACTGTTTTTT. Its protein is CAISLTGPVVREKLFF.

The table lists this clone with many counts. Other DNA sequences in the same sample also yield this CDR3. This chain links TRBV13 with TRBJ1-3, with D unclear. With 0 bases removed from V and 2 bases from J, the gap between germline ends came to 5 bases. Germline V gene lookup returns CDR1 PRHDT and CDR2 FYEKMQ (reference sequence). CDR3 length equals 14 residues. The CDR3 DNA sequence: TGTGCCAGCAGCTTAGGAGAGACTGGAAACACCATATATTTT. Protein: CASSLGETGNTIYF.

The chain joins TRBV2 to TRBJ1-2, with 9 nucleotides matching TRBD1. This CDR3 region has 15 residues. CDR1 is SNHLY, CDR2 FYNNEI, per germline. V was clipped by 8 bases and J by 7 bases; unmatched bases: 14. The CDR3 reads CASRVDGQGFGGYTF. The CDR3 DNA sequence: TGTGCCAGCCGTGTTGACGGACAGGGGTTTGGTGGCTACACCTTC.

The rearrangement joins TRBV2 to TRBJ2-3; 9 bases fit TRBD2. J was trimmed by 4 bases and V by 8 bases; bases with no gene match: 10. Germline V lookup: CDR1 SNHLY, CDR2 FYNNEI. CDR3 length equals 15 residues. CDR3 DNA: TGTGCCAGCGGGTCCGGGACTAGCATGGCAGATACGCAGTATTTT. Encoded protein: CASGSGTSMADTQYF.